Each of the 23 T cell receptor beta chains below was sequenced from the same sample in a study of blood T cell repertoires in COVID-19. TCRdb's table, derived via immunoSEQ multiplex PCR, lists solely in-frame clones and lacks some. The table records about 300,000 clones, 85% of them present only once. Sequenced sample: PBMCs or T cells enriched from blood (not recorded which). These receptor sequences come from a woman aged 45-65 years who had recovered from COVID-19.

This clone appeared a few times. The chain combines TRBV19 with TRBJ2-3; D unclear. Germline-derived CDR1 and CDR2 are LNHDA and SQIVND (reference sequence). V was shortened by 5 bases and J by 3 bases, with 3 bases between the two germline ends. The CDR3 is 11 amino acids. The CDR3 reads CASSATDTQYF. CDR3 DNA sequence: TGTGCCAGTAGTGCGACAGATACGCAGTATTTT.

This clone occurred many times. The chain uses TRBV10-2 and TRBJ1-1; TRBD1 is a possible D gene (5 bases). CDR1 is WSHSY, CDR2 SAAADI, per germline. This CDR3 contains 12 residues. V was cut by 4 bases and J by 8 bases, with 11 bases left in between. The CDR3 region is CASSGQRSEAFF. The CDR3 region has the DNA TGCGCCAGCAGTGGACAGCGTTCGGAAGCTTTCTTT.

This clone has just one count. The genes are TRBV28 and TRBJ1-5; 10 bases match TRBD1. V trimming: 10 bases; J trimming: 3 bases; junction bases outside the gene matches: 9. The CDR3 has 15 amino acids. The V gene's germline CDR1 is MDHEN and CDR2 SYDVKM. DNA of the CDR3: TGTGCCACTATCTTCGGGACAGGGGACAATCAGCCCCAGCATTTT. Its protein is CATIFGTGDNQPQHF. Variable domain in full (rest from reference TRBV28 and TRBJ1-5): DVKVTQSSRYLVKRTGEKVFLECVQDMDHENMFWYRQDPGLGLRLIYFSYDVKMKEKGDIPEGYSVSREKKERFSLILESASTNQTSMYLCATIFGTGDNQPQHFGDGTRLSIL.

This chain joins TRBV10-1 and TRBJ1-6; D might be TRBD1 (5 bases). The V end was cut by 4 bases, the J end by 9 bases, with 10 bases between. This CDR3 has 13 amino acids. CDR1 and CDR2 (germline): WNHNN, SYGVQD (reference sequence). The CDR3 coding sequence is TGCGCCAGCAGTGCACAGGACGGTTCACCCCTCCACTTT. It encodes CASSAQDGSPLHF.

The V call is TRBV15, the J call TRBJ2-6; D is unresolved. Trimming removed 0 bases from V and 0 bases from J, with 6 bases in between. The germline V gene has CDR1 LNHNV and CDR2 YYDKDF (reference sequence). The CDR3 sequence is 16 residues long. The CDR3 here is CATSRDPFSGANVLTF. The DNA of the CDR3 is TGTGCCACCAGCAGAGATCCGTTCTCTGGGGCCAACGTCCTGACTTTC. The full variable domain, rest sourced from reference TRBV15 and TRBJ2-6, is DAMVIQNPRYQVTQFGKPVTLSCSQTLNHNVMYWYQQKSSQAPKLLFHYYDKDFNNEADTPDNFQSRRPNTSFCFLDIRSPGLGDTAMYLCATSRDPFSGANVLTFGAGSRLTVL.

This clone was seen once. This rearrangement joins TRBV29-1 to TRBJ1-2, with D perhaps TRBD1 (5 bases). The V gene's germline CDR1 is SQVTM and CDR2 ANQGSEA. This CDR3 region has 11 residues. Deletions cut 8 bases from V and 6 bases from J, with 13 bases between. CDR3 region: CSQGNSDGYTF. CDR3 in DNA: TGCAGCCAGGGCAATTCGGATGGCTACACCTTC. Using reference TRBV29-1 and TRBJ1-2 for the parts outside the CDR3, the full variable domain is SAVISQKPSRDICQRGTSLTIQCQVDSQVTMMFWYRQQPGQSLTLIATANQGSEATYESGFVIDKFPISRPNLTFSTLTVSNMSPEDSSIYLCSQGNSDGYTFGSGTRLTVV.

CDR3 DNA sequence: TGTGCCAGCAGTTCCGGCGGGGCAGGGGGAAACACCATATATTTT. Its translation is CASSSGGAGGNTIYF. The genes are TRBV27 and TRBJ1-3; the D gene is possibly TRBD1 (5 bases). Germline CDR1 MNHEY, CDR2 SMNVEV (reference sequence). The CDR3 length is 15 residues. V lost 4 bases and J lost 4, with 14 bases in between.

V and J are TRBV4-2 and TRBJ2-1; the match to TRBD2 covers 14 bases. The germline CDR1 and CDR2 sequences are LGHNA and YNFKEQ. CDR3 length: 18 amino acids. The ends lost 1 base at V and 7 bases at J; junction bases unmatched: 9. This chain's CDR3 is CASSQGTSGRPRRNEQFF. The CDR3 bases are TGTGCCAGCAGCCAAGGGACTAGCGGGAGGCCTCGGCGGAATGAGCAGTTCTTC.

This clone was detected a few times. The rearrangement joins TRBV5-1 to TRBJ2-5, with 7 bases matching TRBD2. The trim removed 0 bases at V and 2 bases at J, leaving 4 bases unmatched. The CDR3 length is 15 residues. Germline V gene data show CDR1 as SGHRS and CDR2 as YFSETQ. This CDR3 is CASSLVQGGQETQYF. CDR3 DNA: TGCGCCAGCAGCTTGGTGCAGGGAGGGCAAGAGACCCAGTACTTC.

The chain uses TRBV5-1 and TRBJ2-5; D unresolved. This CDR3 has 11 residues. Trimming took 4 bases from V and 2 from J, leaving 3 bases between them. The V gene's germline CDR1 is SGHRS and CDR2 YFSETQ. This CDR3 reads CASSEQETQYF. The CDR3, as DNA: TGCGCCAGCAGCGAGCAAGAGACCCAGTACTTC. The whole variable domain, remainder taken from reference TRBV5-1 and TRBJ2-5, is KAGVTQTPRYLIKTRGQQVTLSCSPISGHRSVSWYQQTPGQGLQFLFEYFSETQRNKGNFPGRFSGRQFSNSRSEMNVSTLELGDSALYLCASSEQETQYFGPGTRLLVL.

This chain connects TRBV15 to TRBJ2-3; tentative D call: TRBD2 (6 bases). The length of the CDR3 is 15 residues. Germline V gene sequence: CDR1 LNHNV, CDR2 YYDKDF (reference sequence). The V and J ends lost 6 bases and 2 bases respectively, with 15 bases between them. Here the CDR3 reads CATSLWGVDTDTQYF. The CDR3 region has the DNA TGTGCCACCAGTCTTTGGGGGGTAGACACAGATACGCAGTATTTT.

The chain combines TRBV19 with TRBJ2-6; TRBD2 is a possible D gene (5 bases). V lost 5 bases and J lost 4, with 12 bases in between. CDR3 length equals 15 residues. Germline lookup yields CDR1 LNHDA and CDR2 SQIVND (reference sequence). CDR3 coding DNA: TGTGCCAGTAGTTCCCCGGGGATCGGGGCCAACGTCCTGACTTTC. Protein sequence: CASSSPGIGANVLTF.

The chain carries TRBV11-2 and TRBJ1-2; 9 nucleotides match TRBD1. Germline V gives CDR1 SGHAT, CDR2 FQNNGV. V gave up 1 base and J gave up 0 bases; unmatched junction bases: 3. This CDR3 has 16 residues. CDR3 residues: CASSLARQGANYGYTF. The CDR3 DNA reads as TGTGCCAGCAGCTTAGCCCGACAGGGGGCTAACTATGGCTACACCTTC.

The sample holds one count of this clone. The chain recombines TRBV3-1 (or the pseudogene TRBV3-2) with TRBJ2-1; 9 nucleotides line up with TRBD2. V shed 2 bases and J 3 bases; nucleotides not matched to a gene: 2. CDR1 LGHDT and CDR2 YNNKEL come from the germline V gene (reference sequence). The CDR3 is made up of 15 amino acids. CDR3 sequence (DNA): TGTGCCAGCAGCCAAATAGCGGGGGACTACAATGAGCAGTTCTTC. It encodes CASSQIAGDYNEQFF.

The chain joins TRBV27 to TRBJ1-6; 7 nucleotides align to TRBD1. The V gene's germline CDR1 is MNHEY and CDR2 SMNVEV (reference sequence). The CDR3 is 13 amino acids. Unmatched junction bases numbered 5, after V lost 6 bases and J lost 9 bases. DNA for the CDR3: TGTGCCAGCAGGGGACAGCCTTTTTCACCCCTCCACTTT. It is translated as CASRGQPFSPLHF.

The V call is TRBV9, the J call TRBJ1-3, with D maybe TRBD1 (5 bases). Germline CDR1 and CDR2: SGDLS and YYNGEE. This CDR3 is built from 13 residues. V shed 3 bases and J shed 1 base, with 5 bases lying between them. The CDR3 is CASSGQSGNTIYF. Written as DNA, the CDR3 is TGTGCCAGCAGCGGACAGTCTGGAAACACCATATATTTT.

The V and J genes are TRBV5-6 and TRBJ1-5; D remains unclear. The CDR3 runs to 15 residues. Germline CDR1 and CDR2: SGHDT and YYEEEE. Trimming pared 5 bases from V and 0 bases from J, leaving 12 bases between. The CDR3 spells CASSPRRSSNQPQHF. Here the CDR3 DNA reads TGTGCCAGCAGTCCCCGACGGAGTAGCAATCAGCCCCAGCATTTT. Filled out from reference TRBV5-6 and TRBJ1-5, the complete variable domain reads DAGVTQSPTHLIKTRGQQVTLRCSPKSGHDTVSWYQQALGQGPQFIFQYYEEEERQRGNFPDRFSGHQFPNYSSELNVNALLLGDSALYLCASSPRRSSNQPQHFGDGTRLSIL.

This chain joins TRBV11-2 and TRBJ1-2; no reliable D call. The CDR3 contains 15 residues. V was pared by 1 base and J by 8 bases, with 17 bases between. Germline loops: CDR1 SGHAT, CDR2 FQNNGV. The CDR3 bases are TGTGCCAGCAGCTTAGTGGGTAAAGGGAGCTACGGCTACACCTTC. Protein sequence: CASSLVGKGSYGYTF.

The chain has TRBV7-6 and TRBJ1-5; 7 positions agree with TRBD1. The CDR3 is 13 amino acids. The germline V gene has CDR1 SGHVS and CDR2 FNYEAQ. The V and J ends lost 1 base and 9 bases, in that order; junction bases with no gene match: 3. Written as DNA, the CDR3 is TGTGCCAGCAGCTTAGACAGGGGTTGGCCCCAGCATTTT. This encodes CASSLDRGWPQHF.

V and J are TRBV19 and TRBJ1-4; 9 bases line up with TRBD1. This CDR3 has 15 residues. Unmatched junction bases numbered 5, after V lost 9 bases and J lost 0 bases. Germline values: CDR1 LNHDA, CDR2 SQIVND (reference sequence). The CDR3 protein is CASGQGSSTNEKLFF. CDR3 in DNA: TGTGCCAGCGGACAGGGGAGCTCAACTAATGAAAAACTGTTTTTT.

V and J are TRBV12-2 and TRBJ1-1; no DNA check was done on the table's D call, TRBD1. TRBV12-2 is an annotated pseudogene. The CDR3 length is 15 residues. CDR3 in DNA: TGTGCAAGTCGCTTAGGGGGACAGGACGACACTGAAGCTTTCTTT. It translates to CASRLGGQDDTEAFF.

The CDR3 DNA reads as TGCGCCAGCAGCTTGGCGTCGGGGGAGGGCTACACCTTC. Its protein is CASSLASGEGYTF. The chain is built from TRBV5-1 and TRBJ1-2; D is possibly TRBD1 (5 bases). With 0 bases removed from V and 8 bases from J, the gap between germline ends came to 11 bases. Germline CDR1 is SGHRS and CDR2 is YFSETQ. The CDR3 consists of 13 residues. The full variable domain, with the rest looked up from reference TRBV5-1 and TRBJ1-2, is KAGVTQTPRYLIKTRGQQVTLSCSPISGHRSVSWYQQTPGQGLQFLFEYFSETQRNKGNFPGRFSGRQFSNSRSEMNVSTLELGDSALYLCASSLASGEGYTFGSGTRLTVV.

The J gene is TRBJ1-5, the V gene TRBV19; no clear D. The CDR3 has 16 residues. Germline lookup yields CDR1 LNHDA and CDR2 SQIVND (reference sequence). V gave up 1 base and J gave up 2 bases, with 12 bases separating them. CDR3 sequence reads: CASSIVGLRGNQPQHF. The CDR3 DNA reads TGTGCCAGTAGTATAGTGGGATTGCGGGGCAATCAGCCCCAGCATTTT.